This T cell receptor (beta chain) was captured by sequencing in a study of T cells after yellow fever vaccination. Overall study findings and caveats: Only a minor proportion of clonotypes was detected across both CD4 and CD8 compartments. The secondary T-cell response peaked on day 5, not day 15, but was weaker.

About this clonotype itself: The antigen remains undetermined.

Trimming removed 3 bases from V and 3 bases from J; junction bases left unmatched: 7. Looked up from germline, CDR1 is KGHSH and CDR2 is LQKENI. The CDR3 is 16 amino acids. Generation of TCR cDNA used 5'RACE template switching (which added a universal primer site and UMIs). TCRdb ran MiXCR on the 5' RACE reads and lists one entry per CDR3 protein. This table holds 300,000 to 400,000 distinct CDR3 sequences, about 9.5% found once. This rearrangement joins TRBV18 to TRBJ2-3, with 9 bases matching TRBD1. The receptor was isolated from a man younger than 35 who received the YFV17D yellow fever vaccine. This sample comprised PBMCs, obtained on the day of the first yellow fever vaccination. CDR3 coding DNA: TGTGCCAGCTCACCTTACAGGGGGCTAGGAACAGATACGCAGTATTTT. Its protein is CASSPYRGLGTDTQYF.